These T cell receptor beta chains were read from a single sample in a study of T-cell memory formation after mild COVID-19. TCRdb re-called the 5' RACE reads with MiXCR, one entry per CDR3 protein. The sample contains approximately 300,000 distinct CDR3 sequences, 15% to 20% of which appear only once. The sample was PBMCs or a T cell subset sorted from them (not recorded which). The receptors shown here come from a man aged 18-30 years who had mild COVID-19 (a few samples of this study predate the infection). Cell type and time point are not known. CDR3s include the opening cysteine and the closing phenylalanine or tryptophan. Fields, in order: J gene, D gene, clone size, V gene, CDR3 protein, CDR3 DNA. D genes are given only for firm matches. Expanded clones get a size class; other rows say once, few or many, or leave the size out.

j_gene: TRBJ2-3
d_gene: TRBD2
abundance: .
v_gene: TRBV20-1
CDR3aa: CSARDLAASTDTQYF
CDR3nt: TGCAGTGCTAGAGACCTAGCGGCTAGCACAGATACGCAGTATTTT

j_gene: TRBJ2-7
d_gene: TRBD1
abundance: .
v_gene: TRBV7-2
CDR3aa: CASSTGTGGYEQYF
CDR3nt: TGTGCCAGCAGCACCGGGACAGGGGGCTACGAGCAGTACTTC

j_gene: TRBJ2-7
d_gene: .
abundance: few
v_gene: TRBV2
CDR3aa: CASSESGPSYSYEQYF
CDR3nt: TGTGCCAGCAGTGAATCCGGGCCATCCTACTCCTACGAGCAGTACTTC

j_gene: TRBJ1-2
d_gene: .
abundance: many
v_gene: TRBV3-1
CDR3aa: CATSFGNYGYTF
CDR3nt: TGTGCCACCAGTTTCGGGAACTATGGCTACACCTTC

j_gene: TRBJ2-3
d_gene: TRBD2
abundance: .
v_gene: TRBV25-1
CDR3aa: CASSASILAGGLGDTQYF
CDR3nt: TGTGCCAGCAGCGCAAGCATACTAGCGGGGGGGCTGGGAGATACGCAGTATTTT

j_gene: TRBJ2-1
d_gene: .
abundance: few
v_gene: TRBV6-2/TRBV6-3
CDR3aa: CASNSNPGNEQFF
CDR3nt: TGTGCCAGCAATTCTAATCCGGGAAATGAGCAGTTCTTC

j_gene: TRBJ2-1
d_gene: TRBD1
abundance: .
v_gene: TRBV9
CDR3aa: CASSLRGLGYNEQFF
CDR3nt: TGTGCCAGCAGCCTCAGGGGGTTAGGGTACAATGAGCAGTTCTTC

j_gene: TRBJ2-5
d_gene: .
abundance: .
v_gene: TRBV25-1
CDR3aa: CASSGYDLLGETQYF
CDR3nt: TGTGCCAGCAGTGGGTATGACCTGCTGGGGGAGACCCAGTACTTC

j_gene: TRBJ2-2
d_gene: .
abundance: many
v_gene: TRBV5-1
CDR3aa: CASSLRRGVTGELFF
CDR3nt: TGCGCCAGCAGCTTGAGAAGGGGAGTGACCGGGGAGCTGTTTTTT

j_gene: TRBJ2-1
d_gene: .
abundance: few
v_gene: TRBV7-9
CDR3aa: CASSLASGPYNEQFF
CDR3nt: TGTGCCAGCAGCTTAGCGAGCGGACCTTACAATGAGCAGTTCTTC

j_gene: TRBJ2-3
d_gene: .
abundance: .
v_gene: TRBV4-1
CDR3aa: CASSQGATSTDTQYF
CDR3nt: TGCGCCAGCAGCCAAGGGGCTACTAGCACAGATACGCAGTATTTT

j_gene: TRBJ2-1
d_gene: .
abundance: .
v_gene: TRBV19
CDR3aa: CASSPGLSIWNEQFF
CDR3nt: TGTGCCAGTTCGCCAGGGTTAAGTATCTGGAATGAGCAGTTCTTC

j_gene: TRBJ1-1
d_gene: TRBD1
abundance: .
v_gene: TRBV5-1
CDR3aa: CASSQDGDSMNTEAFF
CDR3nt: TGCGCCAGCAGCCAGGACGGGGACAGCATGAACACTGAAGCTTTCTTT

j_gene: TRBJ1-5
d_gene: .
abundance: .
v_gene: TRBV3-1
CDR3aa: CASSQEGVQPQHF
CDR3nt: TGTGCCAGCAGCCAAGAAGGGGTCCAGCCCCAGCATTTT

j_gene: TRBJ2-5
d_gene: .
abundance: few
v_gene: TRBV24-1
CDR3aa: CATSDPKGETQYF
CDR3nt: TGTGCCACCAGTGACCCTAAAGGGGAGACCCAGTACTTC

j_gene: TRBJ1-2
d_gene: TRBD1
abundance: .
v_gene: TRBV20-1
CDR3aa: CSARWPQGVEGYTF
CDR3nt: TGCAGTGCTAGATGGCCACAGGGGGTGGAAGGCTACACCTTC

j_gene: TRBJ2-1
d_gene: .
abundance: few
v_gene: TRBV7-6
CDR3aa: CASSPVGGRYNEQFF
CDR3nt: TGTGCCAGCAGCCCCGTGGGGGGCCGATACAATGAGCAGTTCTTC

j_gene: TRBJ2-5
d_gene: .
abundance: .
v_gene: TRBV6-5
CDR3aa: CASSYSKTGRKETQYF
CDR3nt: TGTGCCAGCAGTTACTCGAAGACGGGCAGAAAAGAGACCCAGTACTTC

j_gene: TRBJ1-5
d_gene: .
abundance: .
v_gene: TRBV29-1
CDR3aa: CSVGDFNQPQHF
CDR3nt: TGCAGCGTTGGGGATTTCAATCAGCCCCAGCATTTT

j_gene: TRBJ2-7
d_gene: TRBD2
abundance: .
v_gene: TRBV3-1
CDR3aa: CASSQGLAVPYEQYF
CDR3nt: TGTGCCAGCAGCCAGGGACTAGCGGTCCCCTACGAGCAGTACTTC

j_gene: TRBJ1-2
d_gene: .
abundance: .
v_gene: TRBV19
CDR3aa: CASSIPGAYGYTF
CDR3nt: TGTGCCAGTAGTATACCAGGGGCCTATGGCTACACCTTC

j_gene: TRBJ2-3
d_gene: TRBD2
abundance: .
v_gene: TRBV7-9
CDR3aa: CASNPSGGTDTQYF
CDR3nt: TGTGCCAGCAACCCTAGCGGGGGCACAGATACGCAGTATTTT

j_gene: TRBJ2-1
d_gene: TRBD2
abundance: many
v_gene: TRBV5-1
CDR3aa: CASSLGSGERGEQFF
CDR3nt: TGCGCCAGCAGCTTGGGAAGCGGGGAGCGGGGTGAGCAGTTCTTC

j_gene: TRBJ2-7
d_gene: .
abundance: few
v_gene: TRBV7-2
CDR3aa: CASSHGRLALSYEQYF
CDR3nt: TGTGCCAGCAGCCACGGGCGCCTCGCGCTCTCCTACGAGCAGTACTTC

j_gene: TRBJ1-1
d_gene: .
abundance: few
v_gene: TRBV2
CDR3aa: CASSPRDSAGDTEAFF
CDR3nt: TGTGCCAGCAGCCCCCGGGACTCTGCCGGGGACACTGAAGCTTTCTTT

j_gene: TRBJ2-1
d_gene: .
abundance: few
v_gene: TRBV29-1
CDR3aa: CSVGPSGYNEQFF
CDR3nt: TGCAGCGTTGGCCCCTCGGGATACAATGAGCAGTTCTTC

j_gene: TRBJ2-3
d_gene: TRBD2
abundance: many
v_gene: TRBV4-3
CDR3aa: CASSQVASGGADTQYF
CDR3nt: TGCGCCAGCAGCCAAGTGGCTAGCGGGGGGGCAGATACGCAGTATTTT

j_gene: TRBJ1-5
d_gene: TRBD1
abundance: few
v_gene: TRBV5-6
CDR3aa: CASSYSDRDQPQHF
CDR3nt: TGTGCCAGCAGCTACTCCGACAGGGATCAGCCCCAGCATTTT

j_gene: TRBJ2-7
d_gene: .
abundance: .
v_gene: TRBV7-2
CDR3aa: CAITTGPPSYEQYF
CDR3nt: TGTGCCATTACGACCGGGCCCCCTTCCTACGAGCAGTACTTC

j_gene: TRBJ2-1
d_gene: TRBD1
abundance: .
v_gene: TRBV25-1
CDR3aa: CASSAIIPSRDRASNEQFF
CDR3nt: TGTGCCAGCAGTGCTATTATACCCTCCCGGGACAGGGCTTCCAATGAGCAGTTCTTC

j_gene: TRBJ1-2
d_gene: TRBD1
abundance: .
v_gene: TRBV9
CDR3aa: CASSAAGDRNYGYTF
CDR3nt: TGTGCCAGCAGCGCGGCCGGGGACAGGAACTATGGCTACACCTTC

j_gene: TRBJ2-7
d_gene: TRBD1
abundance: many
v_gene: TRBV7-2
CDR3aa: CASSLRPGQGIPYEQYF
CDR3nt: TGTGCCAGCAGCTTACGCCCAGGACAGGGGATTCCCTACGAGCAGTACTTC

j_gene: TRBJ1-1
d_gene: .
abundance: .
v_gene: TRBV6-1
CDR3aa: CASSDRDTEAFF
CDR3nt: TGTGCCAGCAGTGATCGAGACACTGAAGCTTTCTTT

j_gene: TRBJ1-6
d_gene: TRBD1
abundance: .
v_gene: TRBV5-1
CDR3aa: CASSPLWTGGNSPLHF
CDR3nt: TGCGCCAGCAGCCCACTCTGGACAGGGGGAAATTCACCCCTCCACTTT

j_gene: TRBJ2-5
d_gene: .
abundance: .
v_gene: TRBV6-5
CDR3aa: CASRAQGRETQYF
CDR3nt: TGTGCCAGCAGGGCCCAGGGGAGAGAGACCCAGTACTTC

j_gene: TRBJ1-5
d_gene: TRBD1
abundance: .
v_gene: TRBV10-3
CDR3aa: CAISEGGTHQPQHF
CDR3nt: TGTGCCATCAGTGAAGGGGGCACACATCAGCCCCAGCATTTT

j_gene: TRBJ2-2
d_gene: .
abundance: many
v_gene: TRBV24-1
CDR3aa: CATSDLGPGNTGELFF
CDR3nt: TGTGCCACCAGTGATCTAGGCCCCGGGAACACCGGGGAGCTGTTTTTT

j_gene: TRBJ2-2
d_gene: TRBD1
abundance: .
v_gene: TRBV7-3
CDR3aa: CASSLRGQGGTGELFF
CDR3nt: TGTGCCAGCAGCCTACGAGGACAGGGAGGAACCGGGGAGCTGTTTTTT

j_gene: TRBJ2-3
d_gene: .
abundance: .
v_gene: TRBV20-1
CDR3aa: CSARVGGPADTQYF
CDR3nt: TGCAGTGCTAGAGTGGGGGGGCCAGCAGATACGCAGTATTTT

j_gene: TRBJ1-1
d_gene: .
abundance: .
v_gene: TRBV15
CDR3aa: CATSRAVGAEAFF
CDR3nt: TGTGCCACCAGCAGAGCCGTCGGCGCTGAAGCTTTCTTT

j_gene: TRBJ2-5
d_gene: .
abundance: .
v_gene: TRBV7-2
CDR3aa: CASSSNVQVWLETQYF
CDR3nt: TGTGCCAGCAGCTCAAACGTTCAGGTTTGGCTAGAGACCCAGTACTTC

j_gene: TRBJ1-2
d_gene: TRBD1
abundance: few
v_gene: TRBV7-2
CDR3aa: CASTHRDSYNGYTF
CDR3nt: TGTGCCAGCACCCACCGGGACAGCTATAACGGCTACACCTTC

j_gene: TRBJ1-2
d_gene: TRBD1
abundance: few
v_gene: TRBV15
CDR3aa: CATSGRMGQTIFYGYTF
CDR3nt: TGTGCCACCAGCGGAAGAATGGGACAGACCATTTTTTATGGCTACACCTTC

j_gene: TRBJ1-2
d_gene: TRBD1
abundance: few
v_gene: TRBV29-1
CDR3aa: CSVEEKGAAVGYTF
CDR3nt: TGCAGCGTTGAAGAGAAGGGGGCCGCGGTTGGCTACACCTTC

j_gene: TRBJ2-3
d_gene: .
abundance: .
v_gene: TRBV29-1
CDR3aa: CSSSGGRTDTQYF
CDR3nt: TGCAGCTCCTCCGGGGGGCGCACAGATACGCAGTATTTT

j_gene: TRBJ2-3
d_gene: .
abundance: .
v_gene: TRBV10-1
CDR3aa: CASSDRGTYTDTQYF
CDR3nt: TGCGCCAGCAGTGACCGGGGGACCTATACAGATACGCAGTATTTT

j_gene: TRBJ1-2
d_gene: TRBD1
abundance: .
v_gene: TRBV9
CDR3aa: CASSVEFSNRGARSSYGYTF
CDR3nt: TGTGCCAGCAGCGTAGAGTTTAGTAACAGGGGGGCGCGGTCCTCCTATGGCTACACCTTC

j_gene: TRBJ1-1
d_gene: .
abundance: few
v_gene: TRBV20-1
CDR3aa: CSARGGRGTEAFF
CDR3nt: TGCAGTGCTAGAGGGGGGCGCGGCACTGAAGCTTTCTTT

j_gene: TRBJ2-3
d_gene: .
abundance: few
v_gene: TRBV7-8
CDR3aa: CASSERVAAYTDTQYF
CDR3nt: TGTGCCAGCAGCGAGAGAGTAGCGGCTTACACAGATACGCAGTATTTT

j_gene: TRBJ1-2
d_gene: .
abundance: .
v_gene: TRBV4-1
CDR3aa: CASSRPGIGDYGYTF
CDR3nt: TGCGCCAGCAGCCGGCCAGGGATAGGAGACTATGGCTACACCTTC

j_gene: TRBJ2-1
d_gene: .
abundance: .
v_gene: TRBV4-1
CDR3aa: CASSPTIGGGAANEQFF
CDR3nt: TGCGCCAGCAGCCCTACCATCGGCGGCGGGGCCGCCAATGAGCAGTTCTTC

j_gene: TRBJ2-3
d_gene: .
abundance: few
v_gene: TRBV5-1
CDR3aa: CASSADNTQYF
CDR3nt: TGCGCCAGCTCAGCCGATAATACGCAGTATTTT

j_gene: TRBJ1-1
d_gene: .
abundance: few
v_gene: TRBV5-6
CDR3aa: CASSGGPDTEAFF
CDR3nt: TGTGCCAGCAGCGGGGGACCCGACACTGAAGCTTTCTTT

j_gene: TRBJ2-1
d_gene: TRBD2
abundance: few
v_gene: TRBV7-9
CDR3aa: CASAGTSYNEQFF
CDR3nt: TGTGCCAGCGCCGGGACTAGTTACAATGAGCAGTTCTTC

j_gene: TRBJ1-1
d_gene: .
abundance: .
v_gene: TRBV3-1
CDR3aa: CASSLRPPEAFF
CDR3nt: TGTGCCAGCAGCCTTAGGCCCCCTGAAGCTTTCTTT